These 20 T cell receptor beta chains were all obtained from the same sample, sequenced in a study of T-cell memory formation after mild COVID-19. A single record per CDR3 protein comes from TCRdb applying MiXCR to the 5' RACE reads. The top ten hold 21% of the sample, which has some 300,000 distinct CDR3 sequences, around a fifth seen once. Source material: PBMCs or a T cell subset sorted from them (not recorded which). These receptor sequences come from a man aged 18 to 29 who had mild COVID-19 (a few samples of this study predate the infection). Cell type and time point are not known.

This chain links TRBV4-2 with TRBJ2-3; 8 bases fit TRBD2. CDR3 length: 16 amino acids. Germline V gene sequence: CDR1 LGHNA, CDR2 YNFKEQ. The J segment lost 5 bases and the V segment lost 6 bases, leaving 13 bases of the junction unmatched. CDR3 loop: CASRRLQAGERDTQYF. The CDR3 region has the DNA TGTGCCAGCAGAAGACTCCAAGCGGGGGAGAGAGATACGCAGTATTTT.

This chain links TRBV6-5 with TRBJ2-5; 12 nucleotides align to TRBD1. This CDR3 has 15 amino acids. Germline lookup yields CDR1 MNHEY and CDR2 SVGAGI. V was clipped by 6 bases and J by 5 bases; unmatched bases: 7. This CDR3 is CASRRGQGAFETQYF. The CDR3 DNA reads as TGTGCCAGCAGGCGGGGACAGGGGGCGTTCGAGACCCAGTACTTC.

The rearrangement links TRBV6-2 or TRBV6-3 to TRBJ1-5, with 7 bases that match TRBD1. This CDR3 region has 15 residues. Germline lookup yields CDR1 MNHEY and CDR2 SVGEGT. V gave up 0 bases and J gave up 5 bases; unmatched junction bases: 4. The CDR3 sequence: CASSYSQGGHQPQHF. Written as DNA, the CDR3 is TGTGCCAGCAGTTACTCTCAGGGGGGGCATCAGCCCCAGCATTTT.

The chain employs TRBV20-1 and TRBJ2-3, with TRBD2 matching over 10 bases. J gave up 2 bases and V 6 bases, and 8 bases lay outside the gene matches. Germline lookup yields CDR1 DFQATT and CDR2 SNEGSKA (reference sequence). CDR3 length: 15 amino acids. The CDR3 spells CSAPSGGVITDTQYF. CDR3 coding DNA: TGCAGTGCCCCGAGCGGGGGGGTAATCACAGATACGCAGTATTTT.

This clonotype was counted a few times. This chain connects TRBV7-8 to TRBJ2-7; TRBD2 aligns across 11 bases. The CDR3 is made up of 16 amino acids. J lost 6 bases, V lost 5 bases, and 12 bases had no gene match. Germline-derived CDR1 and CDR2 are SGHVS and FQNEAQ. The CDR3 here is CASSRLAGPREGEQYV. CDR3 coding DNA: TGTGCCAGCAGCCGACTAGCGGGGCCCCGTGAGGGCGAGCAGTACGTC.

On this clonotype itself: One end of the junction varies from germline; a read error may be responsible. This chain joins TRBV2 and TRBJ1-5; no firm D call. This CDR3 has 13 residues. Germline-derived CDR1 and CDR2 are SNHLY and FYNNEI. As DNA, the CDR3 is TGTGCCAGCAGGTTGGACGGGAATCAGCACCAGCATTTT. It codes for CASRLDGNQHQHF.

J is TRBJ1-2 and V is TRBV11-1; D gene ambiguous. V was pared by 3 bases and J by 4 bases, with 15 bases between. CDR1 is SGHAT, CDR2 FQDESV, per germline (reference sequence). CDR3 length: 15 amino acids. CDR3 DNA sequence: TGTGCCAGCAGCTTTAGTTCCGGCAGTGCCTATGGCTACACCTTC. It is translated as CASSFSSGSAYGYTF.

Only a few counts were recorded for this clonotype. The chain uses TRBV7-3 and TRBJ2-2; D remains ambiguous. Trimming stripped 6 bases from V and 0 bases from J, with 8 bases between. This CDR3 is 14 amino acids long. Germline V CDR1 and CDR2: SGHTA, FQGTGA. This CDR3 is CASRRLANTGELFF. The CDR3 DNA is TGTGCCAGCAGACGTCTCGCGAACACCGGGGAGCTGTTTTTT.

J is TRBJ2-7 and V is TRBV2; D assignment may be TRBD1 or TRBD2 (5 bases each). The CDR3 spans 13 residues. Germline lookup yields CDR1 SNHLY and CDR2 FYNNEI. DNA for the CDR3: TGTGCGACCGGGACGGCTCGCTCCTACGAGCAGTACTTC. Encoded protein: CATGTARSYEQYF.

J is TRBJ2-3 and V is TRBV7-9; D not resolved. Germline CDR1 is SEHNR and CDR2 is FQNEAQ (reference sequence). This CDR3 contains 12 residues. Trimming cost V 5 bases and J 6 bases, with 9 bases left between them. The CDR3 nucleotides read TGTGCCAGCAGCCTTGCCTGGGATACGCAGTATTTT. Its protein product is CASSLAWDTQYF.

This clonotype was detected only a few times. The V and J genes are TRBV7-8 and TRBJ1-2; no firm D call. CDR1 is SGHVS and CDR2 is FQNEAQ in the germline V gene. Trimming shortened V by 4 bases and J by 3 bases, and 15 bases separated the two germline ends. The CDR3 contains 15 residues. CDR3 protein: CASSSLDGNYYGYTF. The CDR3 nucleotides are TGTGCCAGCAGCTCCCTGGACGGGAACTACTATGGCTACACCTTC. Looking up the rest from reference TRBV7-8 and TRBJ1-2 gives the full variable domain: GAGVSQSPRYKVAKRGQDVALRCDPISGHVSLFWYQQALGQGPEFLTYFQNEAQLDKSGLPSDRFFAERPEGSVSTLKIQRTQQEDSAVYLCASSSLDGNYYGYTFGSGTRLTVV.

The chain uses TRBV5-1 and TRBJ2-3, with 9 nucleotides matching TRBD1. Unmatched junction bases numbered 4, after V lost 5 bases and J lost 3 bases. Germline V gene data show CDR1 as SGHRS and CDR2 as YFSETQ. The CDR3 contains 14 residues. The CDR3 DNA is TGCGCCAGCAGTCGGGACAGGGAGACAGATACGCAGTATTTT. This codes for CASSRDRETDTQYF.

Only a few counts were recorded for this clonotype. The rearrangement joins TRBV29-1 to TRBJ1-4; D is possibly TRBD1 (6 bases). This CDR3 is built from 11 residues. Germline V lookup: CDR1 SQVTM, CDR2 ANQGSEA. The CDR3 nucleotides read TGCGGCGCGAGCAGGGGAGAAAAACTGTTTTTT. This encodes CGASRGEKLFF.

The chain carries TRBV29-1 and TRBJ1-3; TRBD1 matches at 7 bases. The trim removed 6 bases at V and 0 bases at J, leaving 11 bases unmatched. The CDR3 loop spans 16 amino acids. From germline, CDR1 is SQVTM and CDR2 ANQGSEA. Here the CDR3 DNA reads TGCAGCGTCCAATTTAGGGACAGAAGCTCTGGAAACACCATATATTTT. Amino acid sequence: CSVQFRDRSSGNTIYF.

This clonotype was counted only a few times. The V and J genes are TRBV7-9 and TRBJ2-5; D not resolved. CDR3 size: 13 residues. Germline loops: CDR1 SEHNR, CDR2 FQNEAQ (reference sequence). The V end was cut by 1 base, the J end by 0 bases, with 3 bases between. Written as DNA, the CDR3 is TGTGCCAGCAGCTTAGAGAACCAAGAGACCCAGTACTTC. Amino acids: CASSLENQETQYF.

J is TRBJ1-2 and V is TRBV4-3; 8 bases fit TRBD1. This CDR3 region has 17 residues. The V and J ends lost 0 bases and 6 bases, in that order; junction bases with no gene match: 12. Germline CDR1 and CDR2: LGHNA and YSLEER. CDR3 residues: CASSQETGVRTGNGYTF. DNA of the CDR3: TGCGCCAGCAGCCAAGAAACGGGAGTCAGGACAGGGAATGGCTACACCTTC.

This clonotype was picked up a small number of times. The genes are TRBV7-8 and TRBJ2-1; maybe TRBD2 (6 bases). The CDR3 runs 14 residues. Germline CDR1 is SGHVS and CDR2 is FQNEAQ. Trimming took 5 bases from V and 8 from J, leaving 16 bases between them. CDR3 nucleotides: TGTGCCAGCAGCCCCTTCCGGGGGATGGATGAGCAGTTCTTC. This translates into CASSPFRGMDEQFF.

The CDR3 sequence: CASSLGVEGRGETQYF. Written as DNA, the CDR3 is TGCGCCAGCAGCTTGGGGGTGGAAGGTCGCGGGGAGACCCAGTACTTC. The J gene is TRBJ2-5, the V gene TRBV5-1, with D perhaps matching TRBD2 (5 bases). Trimming left V 0 bases short and J 5 bases short, with 17 bases between. This CDR3 comprises 16 residues. Germline V gene sequence: CDR1 SGHRS, CDR2 YFSETQ. Using reference TRBV5-1 and TRBJ2-5 for the parts outside the CDR3, the full variable domain is KAGVTQTPRYLIKTRGQQVTLSCSPISGHRSVSWYQQTPGQGLQFLFEYFSETQRNKGNFPGRFSGRQFSNSRSEMNVSTLELGDSALYLCASSLGVEGRGETQYFGPGTRLLVL.

This clonotype showed up just a few times. V usage is TRBV6-4 and J usage is TRBJ1-1, with D tentatively TRBD1 (6 bases). The CDR3 contains 13 residues. V was trimmed by 6 bases and J by 9 bases, leaving 17 bases between them. Germline values: CDR1 MRHNA, CDR2 SNTAGT. DNA for the CDR3: TGTGCCAGCAGCTCAGGTCAGGGGACAAAAGCTTTCTTT. It codes for CASSSGQGTKAFF.

This clonotype was picked up a small number of times. The chain recombines TRBV5-1 with TRBJ2-3, with D uncertain. Germline V gene lookup returns CDR1 SGHRS and CDR2 YFSETQ. The CDR3 is 17 residues long. V dropped 1 base and J dropped 3 bases, with 18 bases sitting between them. The CDR3 is CASSLSVIPDPTDTQYF. The CDR3 coding sequence is TGCGCCAGCAGCTTGTCGGTAATACCTGACCCAACAGATACGCAGTATTTT.